This TCR beta chain was captured by sequencing in a study of T cells after yellow fever vaccination. Study findings and constraints: FACS-sorted repertoires might harbor abundant contaminating clonotypes from the bulk population. Reappearance after the booster was observed for most primary-vaccination clones (roughly 97% CD4, just over 85% CD8). Just a small share of clonotypes turned up in the CD4 compartment as well as the CD8 compartment.

From the 5' RACE reads, TCRdb called clonotypes with MiXCR, one entry per CDR3 protein. Among roughly 63,000 distinct CDR3 sequences listed, approximately 7.4% were seen once. About this clonotype: Its antigen is still unknown. This sequence may be a read error, since a much larger clone differs from it by one base.

This CDR3 spans 14 amino acids. Trimming removed 3 bases at V and 2 bases at J, with 14 bases between. The germline V gene has CDR1 DFQATT and CDR2 SNEGSKA (reference sequence). The V call is TRBV20-1, the J call TRBJ2-7; D is ambiguous. The TCR comes from a young man who received the YFV17D yellow fever vaccine. The starting material was CD8+ T cells sorted from PBMCs, obtained 15 days after the yellow fever booster vaccination. This CDR3 reads CSASDDGRTYEQYF. CDR3 coding DNA: TGCAGTGCTAGTGATGACGGACGAACCTACGAGCAGTACTTC.